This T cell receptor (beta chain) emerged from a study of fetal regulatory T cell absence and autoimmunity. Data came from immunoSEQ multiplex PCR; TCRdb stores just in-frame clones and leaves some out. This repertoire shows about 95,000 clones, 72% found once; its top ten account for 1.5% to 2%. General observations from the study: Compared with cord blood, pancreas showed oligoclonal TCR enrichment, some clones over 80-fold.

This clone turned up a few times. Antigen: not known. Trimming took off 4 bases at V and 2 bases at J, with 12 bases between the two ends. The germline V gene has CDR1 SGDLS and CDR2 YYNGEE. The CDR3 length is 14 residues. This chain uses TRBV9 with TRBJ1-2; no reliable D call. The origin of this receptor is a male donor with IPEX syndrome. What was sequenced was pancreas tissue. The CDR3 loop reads CASSLLEANYGYTF. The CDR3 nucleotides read TGTGCCAGCAGCCTTCTGGAGGCGAACTATGGCTACACCTTC. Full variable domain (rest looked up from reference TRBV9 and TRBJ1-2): DSGVTQTPKHLITATGQRVTLRCSPRSGDLSVYWYQQSLDQGLQFLIQYYNGEERAKGNILERFSAQQFPDLHSELNLSSLELGDSALYFCASSLLEANYGYTFGSGTRLTVV.